The rows below give T cell receptor beta chains drawn from one sample of a study of T cells in Graves' hyperthyroidism and ophthalmopathy. TCRdb re-derived calls from the multiplex PCR reads in MiXCR, one entry per CDR3 protein. The table lists around 300,000 distinct CDR3 sequences, 11% to 15% of them singletons. The specimen was blood. The receptor set was obtained from a woman aged 25 to 39 with Graves' hyperthyroidism. CDR3s include the opening cysteine and the closing phenylalanine or tryptophan. A D gene is named only where the DNA matches it firmly. Where a row states a size, it is once, few, many or the class of an expanded clone; other rows omit it.

d_call: TRBD1
j_call: TRBJ1-5
clone_size: .
v_call: TRBV20-1
cdr3_nt: TGCAGTGCTAGCGACAGGGATCAGCCCCAGCATTTT
cdr3_aa: CSASDRDQPQHF

d_call: TRBD2
j_call: TRBJ2-1
clone_size: many
v_call: TRBV20-1
cdr3_nt: TGCAGTGCCACCCATGGACTAGCGGGAGGTGAGCAGTTCTTC
cdr3_aa: CSATHGLAGGEQFF

d_call: TRBD2
j_call: TRBJ2-3
clone_size: many
v_call: TRBV5-1
cdr3_nt: TGCGCCAGCAGCTTGGATCTAGCGGGAGGGTCAGATACGCAGTATTTT
cdr3_aa: CASSLDLAGGSDTQYF

d_call: .
j_call: TRBJ2-7
clone_size: few
v_call: TRBV19
cdr3_nt: TGTGCCAGTATGGCCCCCGGGGAGCAGTACTTC
cdr3_aa: CASMAPGEQYF

d_call: TRBD2
j_call: TRBJ2-7
clone_size: many
v_call: TRBV20-1
cdr3_nt: TGCAGTGCTAGTCAACCCAGCGGGAGGATACCCTACGAGCAGTACTTC
cdr3_aa: CSASQPSGRIPYEQYF

d_call: .
j_call: TRBJ2-5
clone_size: .
v_call: TRBV7-9
cdr3_nt: TGTGCCAGCAGCCCTCCCGGACAGAGGAAGGAGACCCAGTACTTC
cdr3_aa: CASSPPGQRKETQYF

d_call: .
j_call: TRBJ1-5
clone_size: many
v_call: TRBV28
cdr3_nt: TGTGCCAGCACCGGGACACGCAATCAGCCCCAGCATTTT
cdr3_aa: CASTGTRNQPQHF

d_call: TRBD2
j_call: TRBJ2-1
clone_size: many
v_call: TRBV7-9
cdr3_nt: TGTGCCAGCAGCCCTAGCGGGAGTCCCTACAATGAGCAGTTCTTC
cdr3_aa: CASSPSGSPYNEQFF

d_call: TRBD1
j_call: TRBJ2-7
clone_size: .
v_call: TRBV19
cdr3_nt: TGTGCCAGTAGTTATGGTTTCGGGACAGGATTCTACGAGCAGTACTTC
cdr3_aa: CASSYGFGTGFYEQYF

d_call: TRBD2
j_call: TRBJ2-3
clone_size: few
v_call: TRBV5-1
cdr3_nt: TGCGCCAGCAGCTTTGAGACTAGCTCTGGCACAGATACGCAGTATTTT
cdr3_aa: CASSFETSSGTDTQYF

d_call: .
j_call: TRBJ2-6
clone_size: few
v_call: TRBV5-1
cdr3_nt: TGCGCCAGCCTTCCAGGGGCCGGGGCCAACGTCCTGACTTTC
cdr3_aa: CASLPGAGANVLTF

d_call: .
j_call: TRBJ1-2
clone_size: few
v_call: TRBV19
cdr3_nt: TGTGCCAGTAGAACAGCTTCCTATGGCTACACCTTC
cdr3_aa: CASRTASYGYTF

d_call: .
j_call: TRBJ1-5
clone_size: .
v_call: TRBV7-2
cdr3_nt: TGTGCCAGCAGCCTGCCTGGGGGCCATCAGCCCCAGCATTTT
cdr3_aa: CASSLPGGHQPQHF

d_call: .
j_call: TRBJ2-5
clone_size: many
v_call: TRBV19
cdr3_nt: TGTGCCGGCCAGACCCAGTACTTC
cdr3_aa: CAGQTQYF

d_call: .
j_call: TRBJ1-5
clone_size: few
v_call: TRBV6-1
cdr3_nt: TGTGCCAGCGGACCGCCCCAGGGCAGAAGCGGTTCGAGTGGCAATCAGCCCCAGCATTTT
cdr3_aa: CASGPPQGRSGSSGNQPQHF

d_call: TRBD2
j_call: TRBJ2-2
clone_size: many
v_call: TRBV28
cdr3_nt: TGTGCCAGCAGTCCCGGGACTAGCGGGACGCCGAACACCGGGGAGCTGTTTTTT
cdr3_aa: CASSPGTSGTPNTGELFF

d_call: TRBD1
j_call: TRBJ2-5
clone_size: .
v_call: TRBV4-1
cdr3_nt: TGCGCCAGCAGCCAAGGGGACAGGGGGCTTGGGACCCAGTACTTC
cdr3_aa: CASSQGDRGLGTQYF

d_call: .
j_call: TRBJ2-1
clone_size: many
v_call: TRBV7-9
cdr3_nt: TGTGCCTCAGGTGGGAAAGCTGGGGAATACAATGAGCAGTTCTTC
cdr3_aa: CASGGKAGEYNEQFF

d_call: TRBD1
j_call: TRBJ1-2
clone_size: .
v_call: TRBV19
cdr3_nt: TGTGCCAGTATTCGACAGGGGGCGGTTGGCTACACCTTC
cdr3_aa: CASIRQGAVGYTF

d_call: .
j_call: TRBJ2-3
clone_size: many
v_call: TRBV11-2
cdr3_nt: TGTGCCAGCAGCTTAGGGGATCTGCGGGTCGGAGGTACGCAGTATTTT
cdr3_aa: CASSLGDLRVGGTQYF

d_call: TRBD2
j_call: TRBJ2-1
clone_size: many
v_call: TRBV2
cdr3_nt: TGTGCCAGCATACGTGGACGGGAGGCCCTCAGGGTGGAGCAGTTCTTC
cdr3_aa: CASIRGREALRVEQFF

d_call: TRBD1
j_call: TRBJ1-2
clone_size: .
v_call: TRBV9
cdr3_nt: TGTGCCAGCAGCGTTAGCACAGGGGCCTATGGCTACACCTTC
cdr3_aa: CASSVSTGAYGYTF

d_call: .
j_call: TRBJ2-2
clone_size: .
v_call: TRBV27
cdr3_nt: TGTGCCAGCAGTGCAACTAGTTATTCTCTCACCGGGGAGCTGTTTTTT
cdr3_aa: CASSATSYSLTGELFF

d_call: .
j_call: TRBJ1-3
clone_size: .
v_call: TRBV27
cdr3_nt: TGTGCCAGCAGTTTAGCCTACTCTGGAAACACCATATATTTT
cdr3_aa: CASSLAYSGNTIYF

d_call: TRBD1
j_call: TRBJ2-3
clone_size: many
v_call: TRBV2
cdr3_nt: TGTGCCAGCAGTGTTACAGTACAGGGGGCCCTGGATACGCAGTATTTT
cdr3_aa: CASSVTVQGALDTQYF

d_call: .
j_call: TRBJ2-3
clone_size: few
v_call: TRBV7-9
cdr3_nt: TGTGCCAGCAGCCCCAAACTTAGCACAGATACGCAGTATTTT
cdr3_aa: CASSPKLSTDTQYF

d_call: .
j_call: TRBJ2-7
clone_size: few
v_call: TRBV11-2
cdr3_nt: TGTGCCAGCAGCCCGACACGCGGGCAGGGGGGGTACGAGCAGTACTTC
cdr3_aa: CASSPTRGQGGYEQYF

d_call: .
j_call: TRBJ1-2
clone_size: .
v_call: TRBV19
cdr3_nt: TGTGCCAGTAGTTCCGGGATACGCTATGGCTACACCTTC
cdr3_aa: CASSSGIRYGYTF

d_call: .
j_call: TRBJ1-4
clone_size: many
v_call: TRBV19
cdr3_nt: TGTGCCACCTCAAGGACGGGCGCAACTAATGAAAAACTGTTTTTT
cdr3_aa: CATSRTGATNEKLFF

d_call: .
j_call: TRBJ2-7
clone_size: .
v_call: TRBV13
cdr3_nt: TGTGCCAGCAGCCCACGAAACTACGAGCAGTACTTC
cdr3_aa: CASSPRNYEQYF

d_call: .
j_call: TRBJ2-1
clone_size: .
v_call: TRBV3-1
cdr3_nt: TGTGCCAGCAGCCAAGTAAGGGGGATCTCCTACAATGAGCAGTTCTTC
cdr3_aa: CASSQVRGISYNEQFF